The present entry profiles one T cell receptor beta chain with its context. The antigen remains undetermined. CDR3 length: 13 amino acids. Germline V gene lookup returns CDR1 MGHDK and CDR2 SYGVNS. After removal of 4 bases from V and 7 bases from J, the junction contained 7 bases not matched to a gene. The data were taken from a study of Graves' ophthalmopathy and Graves' hyperthyroidism. Study-wide results and limits: Ophthalmopathy was separated from stable hyperthyroidism by a 13-signature model with roughly 90% sensitivity and about 79% specificity.

New diagnoses, under 2 months' duration, and ages 18 to 65 characterized the hyperthyroidism patients. Uncontrolled infections, pregnancy, lactation or other autoimmune diseases led to patient exclusion. From RNA, the CDR3 regions of TCR beta chains were amplified and sequenced. First-round RT-PCR with HTBI primers preceded a second-round multiplex PCR. TCRdb fed the multiplex PCR reads into MiXCR, producing one record per CDR3 protein. The sample shows some 1.1 million distinct CDR3 sequences, around a third of them seen only once. The chain joins TRBV25-1 to TRBJ2-7, with 7 positions matching TRBD1. The TCR sequence derives from an adult man with Graves' hyperthyroidism. The sequenced material came from peripheral blood or thyroid tissue (not recorded which). The chain's CDR3 is CASSATGTNEQYF. CDR3 sequence (DNA): TGTGCCAGCAGTGCGACAGGGACGAATGAGCAGTACTTC.